This TCR beta chain comes out of a study of human T cells and chemical hapten exposure. Study details: Throughout the roughly 25-week study, diphenylcyclopropenone was applied weekly to the patients' scalps. Notes on the study in general: Versus controls, significantly more large CDR3 similarity clusters arose from expanded TCRs.

Original analysis: There were a median of approximately 96,000 TCRs per sample, with a range from about 23,224 to 690,600. TCRdb fed the RACE reads into MiXCR, producing one record per CDR3 protein. The V and J calls were not made by the authors but by TCRdb's processing. Altogether about 120,000 distinct CDR3 sequences are present, roughly 12% being singletons, with the ten largest covering 1.1% to 1.5%. Time point defined: patch test 1, 2 weeks after DPC sensitization. Documented treatment: therapeutic diphenylcyclopropenone sensitization with weekly scalp DPC. The CDR3 is 13 residues long. Trimming removed 10 bases from V and 0 bases from J, with 7 bases in between. Germline CDR1 and CDR2: MDHEN and SYDVKM. A word on this clonotype: Its antigen is not identified.

The material was whole blood, obtained in connection with sensitization to the hapten diphenylcyclopropenone (DPC). The chain uses TRBV28 and TRBJ2-6; D is uncertain. The sequence was collected from a woman aged 45-65 years with alopecia areata. Some clones in this sample may be carry-over from other donors' samples. The DNA of the CDR3 is TGTGCCACCGTACTCTCTGGGGCCAACGTCCTGACTTTC. This sequence encodes CATVLSGANVLTF.